The 27 T cell receptor beta chains listed next were all sequenced from one sample in a study of beta chain features in type 1 diabetes. Reverse transcription of all isolated RNA meant that expressed TCRB transcripts were sequenced. Assay used: immunoSEQ multiplex PCR; TCRdb lists only in-frame clones, some missing. This sample has about half a million clones, with more than 9.5% found just once. The sample comprised naive CD4+ T cells from blood. The source of these receptors is a woman younger than 30 in good health.

The J gene is TRBJ2-7, the V gene TRBV7-9, with TRBD2 matching over 12 bases. The V gene end was trimmed by 4 bases and the J gene end by 0 bases; junction bases not matched to a gene: 1. Germline CDR1 reads SEHNR; CDR2 reads FQNEAQ (reference sequence). CDR3 length equals 15 residues. The CDR3, as DNA: TGTGCCAGCAGCTCGACTAGCGGGAGCTCCTACGAGCAGTACTTC. It codes for CASSSTSGSSYEQYF.

This clone was seen more than once but under ten times. The V gene is TRBV15, the J gene TRBJ2-7, with D perhaps matching TRBD2 (6 bases). CDR3 size: 14 residues. In germline, CDR1 is LNHNV, CDR2 YYDKDF (reference sequence). V lost 2 bases, J lost 6 bases, and 14 bases lay in between. CDR3 sequence (DNA): TGTGCCACCAGCAGACCGGGACTGAAGGTCGAGCAGTACTTC. Encoded protein: CATSRPGLKVEQYF.

This clone was counted between two and nine times. The chain employs TRBV7-2 and TRBJ1-4; a weak D match, TRBD1 (5 bases). The CDR3 is made up of 16 amino acids. Germline loops: CDR1 SGHTA, CDR2 FQGNSA. Trimming stripped 1 base from V and 7 bases from J, with 16 bases between. The CDR3: CASSLVLRGQGEKLFF. DNA of the CDR3: TGTGCCAGCAGCTTAGTTCTGCGGGGCCAGGGTGAAAAACTGTTTTTT.

This clone was recorded a few times. The chain is built from TRBV30 and TRBJ2-4, with D perhaps TRBD1 (5 bases). The CDR3 has 15 amino acids. V was cut by 0 bases and J by 1 base, with 10 bases left in between. Looked up from germline, CDR1 is GTSNPN and CDR2 is SVGIG (reference sequence). CDR3 region: CAWSVSRGAKNIQYF. The CDR3 bases are TGTGCCTGGAGTGTATCAAGGGGTGCCAAAAACATTCAGTACTTC.

The rearrangement links TRBV28 to TRBJ1-6, with a possible D match to TRBD1 (5 bases). Deletions cut 3 bases from V and 10 bases from J, with 13 bases between. Germline CDR1 reads MDHEN; CDR2 reads SYDVKM. The CDR3 runs 14 residues. CDR3 sequence: CASSLPGGTSPLHF. The CDR3 bases are TGTGCCAGCAGTTTGCCCGGGGGTACGTCACCCCTCCACTTT.

The J gene is TRBJ2-2, the V gene TRBV4-1, with TRBD1 matching 7 bases. Germline V gene lookup returns CDR1 MGHRA and CDR2 YSYEKL. V was pared by 2 bases and J by 4 bases, with 7 bases of the junction left unmatched. This CDR3 region has 16 residues. The CDR3 is CASSQPQGTSTGELFF. The CDR3 region has the DNA TGCGCCAGCAGCCAACCACAGGGGACGAGCACCGGGGAGCTGTTTTTT.

V and J are TRBV5-6 and TRBJ1-5; D is unresolved. The CDR3 is 17 amino acids. Germline assignment: CDR1 SGHDT and CDR2 YYEEEE. With 1 base removed from V and 2 bases from J, the gap between germline ends came to 16 bases. The CDR3 bases are TGTGCCAGCAGCTTGAAGGGAAGGAAGAGGGGCAATCAGCCCCAGCATTTT. Its protein product is CASSLKGRKRGNQPQHF.

J is TRBJ2-3 and V is TRBV30; TRBD2 might be the D (6 bases). Germline V gene lookup returns CDR1 GTSNPN and CDR2 SVGIG (reference sequence). Trimming cost V 0 bases and J 2 bases, with 9 bases left between them. The CDR3 contains 14 residues. CDR3 DNA: TGTGCCTGGAGTGTGGGGGGTCCCACAGATACGCAGTATTTT. It yields the protein CAWSVGGPTDTQYF.

This clone was seen a few times. This chain joins TRBV18 and TRBJ1-1; 7 bases line up with TRBD1. Germline CDR1 and CDR2: KGHSH and LQKENI. This CDR3 contains 12 residues. V lost 3 bases to trimming and J lost 8 bases; unmatched junction nucleotides: 3. CDR3 nucleotides: TGTGCCAGCTCACCGGGACAGTTCGAAGCTTTCTTT. It translates to CASSPGQFEAFF.

This clone appeared a few times. The genes are TRBV29-1 and TRBJ2-5; D unclear. The germline V gene has CDR1 SQVTM and CDR2 ANQGSEA. With 5 bases removed from V and 7 bases from J, the gap between germline ends came to 17 bases. This CDR3 has 13 amino acids. The CDR3 DNA sequence: TGCAGCGTTACCTTTGCTTCTCTGGGGACCCAGTACTTC. Protein product: CSVTFASLGTQYF.

This clone was counted only a few times. The rearrangement uses TRBV5-8 and TRBJ2-1, with D unclear. Germline V gives CDR1 SGHTS, CDR2 YDEGEE. The germline V and J ends were trimmed by 5 bases and 2 bases, with 5 bases remaining between them. This CDR3 comprises 12 residues. In nucleotides, the CDR3 is TGTGCCAGCAGACGGGCCTACAATGAGCAGTTCTTC. Translation: CASRRAYNEQFF.

Only a few counts were recorded for this clone. The rearrangement links TRBV6-6 to TRBJ2-1; the D is unclear. The V gene lost 5 bases and the J gene lost 10 bases, with 15 bases spanning the gap. This CDR3 is built from 13 residues. Germline values: CDR1 MNHNY, CDR2 SVGAGI (reference sequence). CDR3 bases: TGTGCCAGCAGTCCCTTTTCGGGCATCGAGCAGTTCTTC. This gives the protein CASSPFSGIEQFF.

This clone has only a few counts. The V and J genes are TRBV4-1 and TRBJ2-7, with D hard to call. The germline gives CDR1 MGHRA, CDR2 YSYEKL. The CDR3 loop spans 13 amino acids. V was shortened by 0 bases and J by 4 bases, with 7 bases between the two germline ends. The CDR3 DNA sequence: TGCGCCAGCAGCCAAGACTTGGCGTACGAGCAGTACGTC. It encodes CASSQDLAYEQYV.

This clone was found a few times. One end of the junction does not line up with germline, which may come from a read error. The chain couples TRBV29-1 to TRBJ2-5, with D unclear. Germline V gives CDR1 SQVTM, CDR2 ANQGSEA. The length of the CDR3 is 10 residues. Here the CDR3 reads CSVVQGTQYF. As DNA, the CDR3 is TGCAGCGTCGTGCAAGGGACCCAGTACTTC.

This chain uses TRBV4-3 with TRBJ2-1; TRBD2 agrees at 11 bases. J gave up 4 bases and V 2 bases, and 4 bases lay outside the gene matches. The V gene's germline CDR1 is LGHNA and CDR2 YSLEER. There are 16 residues in the CDR3. The CDR3 protein is CASSQYLAGGYNEQFF. DNA of the CDR3: TGCGCCAGCAGCCAATATCTAGCGGGGGGTTACAATGAGCAGTTCTTC.

The chain recombines TRBV7-9 with TRBJ2-5; TRBD2 is a possible D gene (5 bases). Germline V CDR1 and CDR2: SEHNR, FQNEAQ (reference sequence). The V end was cut by 0 bases, the J end by 3 bases, with 8 bases between. The CDR3 is made up of 14 amino acids. DNA for the CDR3: TGTGCCAGCAGCTTAGCCGAGGGAAAAGAGACCCAGTACTTC. Translated: CASSLAEGKETQYF.

This chain joins TRBV4-2 and TRBJ1-2; D unresolved. The CDR3 runs to 13 residues. Trimming pared 0 bases from V and 8 bases from J, leaving 10 bases between. Germline V lookup: CDR1 LGHNA, CDR2 YNFKEQ. In nucleotides, the CDR3 is TGTGCCAGCAGCCAAGATCGACTTCAGGGCTACACCTTC. Amino acid sequence: CASSQDRLQGYTF.

Only a few counts were recorded for this clone. V usage is TRBV7-9 and J usage is TRBJ2-7; TRBD2 agrees at 7 bases. The CDR3 consists of 12 residues. With 5 bases clipped from V and 7 bases from J, the junction kept 5 bases outside the gene matches. Germline-derived CDR1 and CDR2 are SEHNR and FQNEAQ (reference sequence). CDR3 nucleotides: TGTGCCAGCAGCGTCGGCGGGGGAGAGCAGTACGTC. This gives the protein CASSVGGGEQYV.

The rearrangement links TRBV5-6 to TRBJ2-3, with TRBD2 identical over 9 bases. Per germline, CDR1 SGHDT and CDR2 YYEEEE. With 4 bases clipped from V and 2 bases from J, the junction kept 5 bases outside the gene matches. This CDR3 is 15 amino acids long. CDR3 DNA sequence: TGTGCCAGCAGCGAAGGACTAGCGTTCACAGATACGCAGTATTTT. Amino acid sequence: CASSEGLAFTDTQYF.

The gene calls are TRBV5-4 and TRBJ1-4; D unclear. The length of the CDR3 is 15 residues. Between the trimmed V and J ends, which lost 3 bases and 5 bases, there was a span of 14 bases. Looked up from germline, CDR1 is SGHNT and CDR2 is YYREEE (reference sequence). DNA of the CDR3: TGTGCCAGCAGCTCAACGTCGGGAAACAATGAAAAACTGTTTTTT. Its translation is CASSSTSGNNEKLFF.

This clone was seen a few times. V is TRBV6-6 and J is TRBJ2-3, with D uncertain. The V gene lost 6 bases and the J gene lost 4 bases, with 11 bases spanning the gap. CDR3 length: 13 amino acids. The V gene's germline CDR1 is MNHNY and CDR2 SVGAGI (reference sequence). CDR3 loop: CASRIQDPDTQYF. The CDR3 region has the DNA TGTGCCAGCAGGATTCAAGACCCAGATACGCAGTATTTT.

The chain joins TRBV5-6 to TRBJ2-7; D ambiguous. The CDR3 is 12 amino acids. V was cut by 0 bases and J by 7 bases, with 8 bases left in between. Germline loops: CDR1 SGHDT, CDR2 YYEEEE. The CDR3 coding sequence is TGTGCCAGCAGCTTGGGGTTGCGAGAGCAGTACGTC. Translation: CASSLGLREQYV.

This clone was seen a handful of times. Within the sample, other DNA sequences also encode this same CDR3. V usage is TRBV25-1 and J usage is TRBJ2-3, with 11 bases aligning to TRBD2. Germline CDR1 and CDR2: MGHDK and SYGVNS. J was trimmed by 3 bases and V by 5 bases; bases with no gene match: 4. This CDR3 is built from 15 residues. Here the CDR3 reads CASSLAGGRTDTQYF. In nucleotides, the CDR3 is TGTGCCAGCAGTCTAGCGGGGGGTAGGACAGATACGCAGTATTTT. Drawing the rest from reference TRBV25-1 and TRBJ2-3, the complete variable domain is EADIYQTPRYLVIGTGKKITLECSQTMGHDKMYWYQQDPGMELHLIHYSYGVNSTEKGDLSSESTVSRIRTEHFPLTLESARPSHTSQYLCASSLAGGRTDTQYFGPGTRLTVL.

This chain uses TRBV4-1 with TRBJ2-3; no definite D call. The CDR3 loop spans 13 amino acids. The germline V gene has CDR1 MGHRA and CDR2 YSYEKL. V was clipped by 0 bases and J by 6 bases, with 7 bases between them. In DNA, the CDR3 is TGCGCCAGCAGCCAAGATAGGATGGATACGCAGTATTTT. This gives the protein CASSQDRMDTQYF.

This chain links TRBV4-1 with TRBJ1-2; D is uncertain. Germline V lookup: CDR1 MGHRA, CDR2 YSYEKL. The CDR3 contains 13 residues. V lost 0 bases and J lost 3, with 5 bases in between. CDR3 DNA sequence: TGCGCCAGCAGCCAAGATCCCTACTATGGCTACACCTTC. It yields the protein CASSQDPYYGYTF.

V and J are TRBV28 and TRBJ1-2, with D perhaps matching TRBD1 (5 bases). The CDR3 loop spans 17 amino acids. The germline V gene encodes CDR1 MDHEN and CDR2 SYDVKM. The V and J ends lost 6 bases and 0 bases respectively, with 20 bases between them. CDR3 sequence reads: CASSLGKVGVANYGYTF. The CDR3 nucleotides read TGTGCCAGCAGCCTCGGAAAGGTGGGGGTAGCTAACTATGGCTACACCTTC.

This clone has more than one count but fewer than ten. V usage is TRBV2 and J usage is TRBJ2-3; D is unresolved. With 5 bases removed from V and 6 bases from J, the gap between germline ends came to 6 bases. CDR1 and CDR2 (germline): SNHLY, FYNNEI. The CDR3 length is 11 residues. CDR3 in DNA: TGTGCCAGCAGTTCCGTGGATACGCAGTATTTT. As protein: CASSSVDTQYF.